One sample yielded the 17 T cell receptor beta chains listed below, sequenced in a study of CXCR3-negative and CXCR3-positive naive CD8 T cells (dated by TCRdb to between 2018 and 2021). On the study overall, not on this receptor specifically: TRB CDR3s from CXCR3-positive naive cells showed higher hydrophobicity (lower Kidera factor 4), lower energy, and higher strength and volume indices than CXCR3-negative naive cells.

What these receptors recognize is not known. The instrument given in TCRdb is NextSeq 550. The Human TCR Profiling Kit (MiLaboratory) was used to make UMI-labeled 5' RACE TRB cDNA libraries. Through TCRdb reprocessing, the reads give one entry per CDR3 protein sequence; DNA is omitted. Per the sample table, the count is 95,000 to 100,000 distinct CDR3 sequences. Around 1% of the sample is taken by the ten largest. Sequenced sample: naive CXCR3+ CD8+ T cells from blood. This specimen's cell subset or site label, per the study, means: CD45RO-CCR7+CD27+CD95- naive CD8+ T cells expressing CXCR3 (TNR3+). Source of these receptors: a human donor in good health. Some clones in this sample may be carry-over from other donors' samples.

This sequence joins TRBV6-2 or TRBV6-3 and TRBJ2-3; TCRdb calls TRBD1, which cannot be checked without DNA. The CDR3 runs 15 residues. From germline, CDR1 is MNHEY and CDR2 SVGEGT. The CDR3 spells CASSYYGYPGDTQYF.

This chain uses TRBV11-2 with TRBJ2-1; the TCRdb D gene call, TRBD1, has no DNA to confirm it. Germline lookup yields CDR1 SGHAT and CDR2 FQNNGV. The CDR3 is made up of 13 amino acids. CDR3 residues: CASRRLGNNEQFF.

The chain is built from TRBV28 and TRBJ2-5. The CDR3 has 13 amino acids. Looked up from germline, CDR1 is MDHEN and CDR2 is SYDVKM. This CDR3 reads CASHNAVQETQYF.

The chain has TRBV7-9 and TRBJ2-3. Looked up from germline, CDR1 is SEHNR and CDR2 is FQNEAQ (reference sequence). The CDR3 covers 16 residues. The CDR3 sequence is CASSLEQDLLTDTQYF.

This chain uses TRBV7-9 with TRBJ1-6. Germline V lookup: CDR1 SEHNR, CDR2 FQNEAQ (reference sequence). The CDR3 contains 18 residues. CDR3 sequence reads: CASSLMPLQSSYNSPLHF.

This chain uses TRBV12-3 or TRBV12-4 with TRBJ2-2; TCRdb indicates TRBD1, and absent DNA this call remains unverified. The CDR3 consists of 16 residues. CDR3 protein: CASSRFGGGNTGELFF.

This rearrangement joins TRBV7-8 to TRBJ2-1; TCRdb calls TRBD1, which cannot be checked without DNA. In germline, CDR1 is SGHVS, CDR2 FQNEAQ. This CDR3 comprises 15 residues. This CDR3 is CASSQPGQLNNEQFF.

J is TRBJ2-1 and V is TRBV29-1; TCRdb selects TRBD2, and the lack of DNA leaves this call unchecked. CDR1 and CDR2 from the germline V gene are SQVTM and ANQGSEA. The CDR3 is made up of 14 amino acids. The CDR3 region is CSAGGGANYNEQFF.

The chain uses TRBV29-1 and TRBJ2-7; TCRdb proposes TRBD1, but this gene call is untestable without DNA. Germline V gene sequence: CDR1 SQVTM, CDR2 ANQGSEA. This CDR3 comprises 12 residues. CDR3 sequence: CSVTGTGYEQYF.

V and J are TRBV9 and TRBJ2-3; TCRdb's D gene call, TRBD1, goes unchecked for lack of DNA. Germline V gene sequence: CDR1 SGDLS, CDR2 YYNGEE. The length of the CDR3 is 14 residues. CDR3 amino acids: CASSTPQDTDTQYF.

The J gene is TRBJ1-1, the V gene TRBV7-8; TCRdb designates TRBD1, a call that cannot be tested without DNA. The germline V gene encodes CDR1 SGHVS and CDR2 FQNEAQ. The CDR3 sequence is 17 residues long. CDR3 sequence reads: CASSLGGTGWMNTEAFF.

The V gene is TRBV4-2, the J gene TRBJ2-3; TCRdb reports TRBD2, a call that lacks DNA to check it against. Germline lookup yields CDR1 LGHNA and CDR2 YNFKEQ. This CDR3 has 17 residues. The CDR3 sequence: CASSPTSGGASTDTQYF.

Here the CDR3 reads CASSESPGNSNQPQHF. This chain uses TRBV10-2 with TRBJ1-5. CDR3 length equals 16 residues. The germline V gene has CDR1 WSHSY and CDR2 SAAADI.

This chain's CDR3 is CSAKTVYEQYF. The chain recombines TRBV29-1 with TRBJ2-7. The CDR3 spans 11 residues. Germline assignment: CDR1 SQVTM and CDR2 ANQGSEA.

Here the CDR3 reads CASSYTDNEQFF. J is TRBJ2-1 and V is TRBV11-2. Per the germline V gene, CDR1 is SGHAT and CDR2 is FQNNGV. The CDR3 covers 12 residues.

Here the CDR3 reads CSATPGQKETQYF. The chain links TRBV20-1 to TRBJ2-5; TCRdb selects TRBD1, and the lack of DNA leaves this call unchecked. Germline V gene sequence: CDR1 DFQATT, CDR2 SNEGSKA (reference sequence). The CDR3 consists of 13 residues.

The chain links TRBV29-1 to TRBJ2-3; TCRdb calls TRBD1, which cannot be checked without DNA. In germline, CDR1 is SQVTM, CDR2 ANQGSEA. The CDR3 loop spans 14 amino acids. CDR3 region: CSVPGGLAADTQYF.